This is a list of T cell receptor beta chains from one sample in a study of T-cell reconstitution after alpha-beta-depleted transplantation in children. TCRdb fed the PCR reads into MiXCR, producing one record per CDR3 protein. The sample consists of approximately 300,000 distinct CDR3 sequences, about 7.3% of them appearing once. The sequencing here drew on peripheral blood, taken 360 days after TCRalphabeta/CD19-depleted stem cell transplant. The receptors come from a female patient aged 2-10 years who had a stem cell transplant for Fanconi anemia, so the T cells may come from the graft donor. The CDR3 runs from the conserved cysteine through the conserved F or W. A D gene is named only where the DNA matches it firmly. The size entry is marked missing in some rows and otherwise reads once, few, many or a size class.

>many|TRBJ2-1|TRBD2|TRBV3-1
TGTGCCAGCAGCCGTCTCGGTCTAGCGGGGAAGAATGAGCAGTTCTTC
CASSRLGLAGKNEQFF
>many|TRBJ1-1|.|TRBV27
TGTGCCCCTCACTACCTGGGGACGGCATTCACCGCAAACACTGAAGCTTTCTTT
CAPHYLGTAFTANTEAFF
>.|TRBJ2-7|.|TRBV7-3
TGTGCCAGCAGCTTAACGGATGGCTACGAGCAGTACTTC
CASSLTDGYEQYF
>.|TRBJ1-5|.|TRBV20-1
TGCAGTGCTAGAGAAACCCCCGGGACGGACAATCAGCCCCAGCATTTT
CSARETPGTDNQPQHF
>few|TRBJ2-7|TRBD1|TRBV20-1
TGCAGTGCTATGAAGCCCGCACCCAATTTATCCGGGACAGGGCTCGAGCAGTACTTC
CSAMKPAPNLSGTGLEQYF
>few|TRBJ2-3|TRBD2|TRBV28
TGTGCCAGCAGTCTTAGCGGGACAACCACAGATACGCAGTATTTT
CASSLSGTTTDTQYF
>few|TRBJ1-1|TRBD1|TRBV18
TGTGCCAGCTCAGACACAGGGGGCAGGGAAGCTTTCTTT
CASSDTGGREAFF
>.|TRBJ1-1|.|TRBV7-9
TGTGCCAGCAGCCACGCGACCGCCCCGGACACTGAAGCTTTCTTT
CASSHATAPDTEAFF
>many|TRBJ2-4|TRBD2|TRBV12-3/TRBV12-4
TGTGCCAGCAGCCCTTCCCGGGAGGGAAACATTCAGTACTTC
CASSPSREGNIQYF
>few|TRBJ2-5|TRBD2|TRBV3-1
TGTGCCAGCAGCCAAGCGGGACAGGGACTAGCGGGGGAAGAGACCCAGTACTTC
CASSQAGQGLAGEETQYF
>many|TRBJ2-3|.|TRBV11-2
TGTGCCAGCAGAAGACAAGGCACAGATACGCAGTATTTT
CASRRQGTDTQYF
>few|TRBJ2-7|.|TRBV6-6
TGTGCCAGCAGTTACTCGGGAGCCCACGAGCAGTACTTC
CASSYSGAHEQYF
>once|TRBJ2-1|.|TRBV7-3
TGTGCCAGCAGCCCTAGCAGTAGCTCCTACAATGAGCAGTTCTTC
CASSPSSSSYNEQFF
>.|TRBJ1-5|.|TRBV28
TGTGCCAGCAGTTTATCTCTATGGGGGAGCAATCAGCCCCAGCATTTT
CASSLSLWGSNQPQHF
>many|TRBJ2-3|.|TRBV7-6
TGTGCCAGCAGCTTAGGCGGGGCCCCCACAGATACGCAGTATTTT
CASSLGGAPTDTQYF
>few|TRBJ2-7|TRBD2|TRBV5-6
TGTGCCAGCAGCTTCTCTCTAGCGGGTACCTACGAGCAGTACTTC
CASSFSLAGTYEQYF
>.|TRBJ1-2|.|TRBV4-3
TGCGCCAGCAGCCAAGTTTTCAGGGACTATGGCTACACCTTC
CASSQVFRDYGYTF
>.|TRBJ2-2|.|TRBV15
TGTGCCACCAGAAAAAATTTAGCCAACACCGGGGAGCTGTTTTTT
CATRKNLANTGELFF
>few|TRBJ1-2|TRBD1|TRBV4-2
TGTGCCAGCAGCCAGGGGGCGGACAGGAGGAATGGCTACACCTTC
CASSQGADRRNGYTF
>.|TRBJ1-2|.|TRBV10-2
TGCGCCAGCAGTGACGGGGGGCGCGGTGGCTACACCTTC
CASSDGGRGGYTF
>few|TRBJ1-2|TRBD1|TRBV6-1
TGTGCCAGCAGGGAACAGGGGACTTTTAACTATGGCTACACCTTC
CASREQGTFNYGYTF
>many|TRBJ1-1|TRBD1|TRBV5-1
TGTGCCAGCAGTTCCACAGGGGGAACTGAAGCTTTCTTT
CASSSTGGTEAFF
>few|TRBJ1-1|TRBD1|TRBV6-1
TGTGCCAGCAGTCAGGGGGCTGAAGCTTTCTTT
CASSQGAEAFF
>few|TRBJ1-5|.|TRBV20-1
TGCAGTGCTACCACTCGGGTAGGCGGGGGTCAGCCCCAGCATTTT
CSATTRVGGGQPQHF
>.|TRBJ2-6|.|TRBV7-3
TGTGCCAGCAGCTTAAAGGGGACGGCTGGGGCCAACGTCCTGACTTTC
CASSLKGTAGANVLTF
>few|TRBJ1-1|TRBD1|TRBV7-2
TGTGCCAGCAGCATCGGACAGGTGAACACTGAAGCTTTCTTT
CASSIGQVNTEAFF
>many|TRBJ2-2|.|TRBV29-1
TGCAGCGTTGAAGACCGGCGGAACACCGGGGAGCTGTTTTTT
CSVEDRRNTGELFF
>.|TRBJ1-5|TRBD1|TRBV6-1
TGTGCCAGCAGACAACCGACAGGGATCAATCAGCCCCAGCATTTT
CASRQPTGINQPQHF
>many|TRBJ2-2|TRBD1|TRBV4-2
TGTGCCAGCAGCCAAGGAGCTCATGGGACAGGGGGCACCGGGGAGCTGTTTTTT
CASSQGAHGTGGTGELFF
>.|TRBJ1-6|.|TRBV14
TGTGCCAGCAGCGTAACGGGGGACTCACCCCTCCACTTT
CASSVTGDSPLHF
>many|TRBJ2-1|.|TRBV5-6
TGTGCCAGCAGCACCGGGACCACTTCGTTCTTC
CASSTGTTSFF
>few|TRBJ2-3|TRBD2|TRBV7-8
TGTGCCAGCAGCTTACGAGCGGGGGGGGGTTGGGATACCCAGTATTTT
CASSLRAGGGWDTQYF
>many|TRBJ1-3|.|TRBV12-3/TRBV12-4
TGTGCCAGCAGTTTAGGTCGGCAGGGTTCTGGAAACACCATATATTTT
CASSLGRQGSGNTIYF
>few|TRBJ2-3|.|TRBV14
TGTGCCAGCAGCCAAGATTGGCCAGATACGCAGTATTTT
CASSQDWPDTQYF
>.|TRBJ1-5|TRBD1|TRBV5-6
TGTGCCAGCAGCTTCTCGGACAGGCCTCAACGGCCCCAGCATTTT
CASSFSDRPQRPQHF
>many|TRBJ2-2|TRBD1|TRBV6-5
TGTGCCAGCTGGGACAGAAACACCGGGGAGCTGTTTTTT
CASWDRNTGELFF
>.|TRBJ2-3|TRBD1|TRBV20-1
TGCAGTGCTAGCCGGGACAGGGGGCGAACAGATACGCAGTATTTT
CSASRDRGRTDTQYF
>many|TRBJ2-3|.|TRBV20-1
TGCAGTGTCCAGGACAGACTCACAGATACGCAGTATTTT
CSVQDRLTDTQYF
>many|TRBJ2-1|TRBD2|TRBV9
TGTGCCAGCAGCGTATTAGCTAGCGGGACGGGGGAGCAGTTCTTC
CASSVLASGTGEQFF
>many|TRBJ2-7|.|TRBV9
TGTGCCAGCAGCGCGGACGGCTACGAGCAGTACTTC
CASSADGYEQYF
>.|TRBJ1-1|.|TRBV29-1
TGCAGCGTTGAGCTTACACGTACGATGAACACTGAAGCTTTCTTT
CSVELTRTMNTEAFF